The 9 T cell receptor beta chains in this list originate from one sample, sequenced in a study of CD8 T cells in Susac syndrome. A quantity of roughly 0.5 to 1 ug RNA underwent reverse transcription using random hexamers. TCRdb processed the immunoSEQ multiplex PCR reads anew with MiXCR; each CDR3 protein has one entry. The table includes approximately 120,000 distinct CDR3 sequences, about 96% detected once. The sample taken for sequencing was CD4+ T cells from PBMCs. The origin of the receptors is a human donor in good health.

This chain links TRBV7-8 with TRBJ1-1, with unresolved D. Germline V gene lookup returns CDR1 SGHVS and CDR2 FQNEAQ. V gave up 5 bases and J gave up 6 bases, with 25 bases separating them. The CDR3 runs 17 residues. The CDR3 is CASSPGRPQAGESEAFF. The CDR3 DNA reads TGTGCCAGCAGCCCCGGCCGGCCGCAGGCCGGGGAATCTGAAGCTTTCTTT.

In its sample, this clonotype was seen once. CDR3 region: CASSLGQGAITEAFF. In nucleotides, the CDR3 is TGTGCCAGCAGTTTGGGACAGGGGGCTATCACTGAAGCTTTCTTT. The rearrangement uses TRBV12-3 or TRBV12-4 and TRBJ1-1; 12 bases fit TRBD1. V was clipped by 3 bases and J by 4 bases; unmatched bases: 3. The CDR3 sequence is 15 residues long.

V gene TRBV4-3 combines with J gene TRBJ2-6, with 8 positions matching TRBD1. This CDR3 is built from 16 residues. Germline lookup yields CDR1 LGHNA and CDR2 YSLEER. Losses at the gene ends were 6 bases for V and 1 base for J; bases not matched to a gene: 5. As DNA, the CDR3 is TGCGCCAGCAGTACCAGGACAGGGTCTGGGGCCAACGTCCTGACTTTC. Translation gives CASSTRTGSGANVLTF.

Here the CDR3 reads CASSLKEAWGSGANVLTF. In DNA, the CDR3 is TGTGCCAGCAGCTTAAAGGAGGCATGGGGGTCTGGGGCCAACGTCCTGACTTTC. This chain joins TRBV7-2 and TRBJ2-6; D might be TRBD1 or TRBD2, each matching 5 bases. From germline, CDR1 is SGHTA and CDR2 FQGNSA. V shed 2 bases and J shed 1 base, with 15 bases lying between them. This CDR3 comprises 18 residues. The whole variable domain, filled in from reference TRBV7-2 and TRBJ2-6, reads GAGVSQSPSNKVTEKGKDVELRCDPISGHTALYWYRQSLGQGLEFLIYFQGNSAPDKSGLPSDRFSAERTGGSVSTLTIQRTQQEDSAVYLCASSLKEAWGSGANVLTFGAGSRLTVL.

The V gene is TRBV5-1, the J gene TRBJ2-2, with D perhaps matching TRBD1 (6 bases). The germline V gene encodes CDR1 SGHRS and CDR2 YFSETQ. The CDR3 runs to 13 residues. V lost 2 bases, J lost 5 bases, and 7 bases lay in between. The CDR3 region has the DNA TGCGCCAGCAGCTTCAGGGGAACCGGGGAGCTGTTTTTT. This gives the protein CASSFRGTGELFF.

This clonotype was picked up one time. The CDR3 sequence: CASSQDGSAEQYF. The CDR3 DNA reads TGCGCCAGCAGCCAGGACGGGAGCGCCGAGCAGTACTTC. The chain is built from TRBV4-1 and TRBJ2-7, with D tentatively TRBD2 (6 bases). V lost 3 bases, J lost 6 bases, and 12 bases lay in between. Looked up from germline, CDR1 is MGHRA and CDR2 is YSYEKL. The CDR3 consists of 13 residues.

The table lists this clonotype with a count of one. The chain combines TRBV29-1 with TRBJ1-2, with TRBD1 matching over 10 bases. CDR1 and CDR2 from the germline V gene are SQVTM and ANQGSEA. This CDR3 has 12 amino acids. V shed 2 bases and J 8 bases; nucleotides not matched to a gene: 2. For the CDR3, the DNA is TGCAGCGTTGAAAGGACAGGGGGAGGCTACACCTTC. Its protein product is CSVERTGGGYTF.

V usage is TRBV12-3 or TRBV12-4 and J usage is TRBJ2-3; D uncertain. V was cut by 6 bases and J by 9 bases, with 16 bases left in between. This CDR3 is built from 13 residues. The CDR3 sequence: CASRAMIKWTQYF. The CDR3 DNA sequence: TGTGCCAGCAGAGCCATGATAAAATGGACGCAGTATTTT.

The chain is built from TRBV5-6 and TRBJ2-2; 7 bases agree with TRBD2. The CDR3 is 15 amino acids. CDR1 is SGHDT and CDR2 is YYEEEE in the germline V gene. J gave up 4 bases and V 3 bases, and 6 bases lay outside the gene matches. The CDR3 loop is CASSSAGVVTGELFF. The CDR3 nucleotides are TGTGCCAGCAGCTCCGCGGGAGTAGTCACCGGGGAGCTGTTTTTT.